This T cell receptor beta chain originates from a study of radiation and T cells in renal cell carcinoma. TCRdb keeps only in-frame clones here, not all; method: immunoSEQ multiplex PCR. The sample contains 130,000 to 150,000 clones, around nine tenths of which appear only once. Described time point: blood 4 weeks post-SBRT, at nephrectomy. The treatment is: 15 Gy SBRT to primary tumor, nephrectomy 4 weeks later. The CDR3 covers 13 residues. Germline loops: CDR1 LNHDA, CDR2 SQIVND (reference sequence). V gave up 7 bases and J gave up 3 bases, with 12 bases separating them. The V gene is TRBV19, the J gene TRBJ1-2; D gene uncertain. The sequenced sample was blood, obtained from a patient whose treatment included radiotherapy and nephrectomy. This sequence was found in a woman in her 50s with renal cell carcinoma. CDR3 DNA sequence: TGTGCCAGTACCCTCACTGGGGACTATGGCTACACCTTC. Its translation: CASTLTGDYGYTF.